The sequence of this T cell receptor (beta chain) was determined in a study of blood T cell repertoires in COVID-19. About the study: Acute and convalescent COVID-19 samples came from the United States, Italy and Spain.

Germline values: CDR1 SGHKS, CDR2 YYEKEE (reference sequence). V was trimmed by 0 bases and J by 8 bases, leaving 11 bases between them. The length of the CDR3 is 13 residues. This table comes from immunoSEQ multiplex PCR, and its TCRdb copy is limited to in-frame clones, with some not included. Among about 380,000 clones listed, roughly 85% were seen once. This sequence originates from a woman between 18 and 29 years old with acute or convalescent COVID-19. The chain recombines TRBV5-5 with TRBJ1-2, with a tentative D call TRBD1 (5 bases). Sequenced material: peripheral blood. The CDR3 protein is CASSLDQGSGYTF. Here the CDR3 DNA reads TGTGCCAGCAGCTTGGATCAGGGTTCGGGCTACACCTTC. The full variable domain, in which reference TRBV5-5 and TRBJ1-2 provide the parts outside the CDR3, is DAGVTQSPTHLIKTRGQQVTLRCSPISGHKSVSWYQQVLGQGPQFIFQYYEKEERGRGNFPDRFSARQFPNYSSELNVNALLLGDSALYLCASSLDQGSGYTFGSGTRLTVV.